This T cell receptor beta chain was sequenced during a study of T cells after yellow fever vaccination (dated by TCRdb to the late 2010s). For the wider study: The SMART-Seq v4 Ultra Low Input RNA kit was used to prepare libraries from fractions with low cell numbers. To follow T-cell clones before and after primary and booster YFV17D yellow fever vaccination, bulk TCR alpha and beta repertoires were sequenced over time. Two healthy male donors, one aged 18 to 30 and one aged 30 to 40 years, made up the cohort. Blood was collected at multiple timepoints before and after primary and secondary immunization, and bulk PBMC replicates and cell subsets were isolated. General findings and caveats noted by the study authors: Because abundant contaminating clonotypes from the bulk population could be contained in FACS-sorted repertoires, computational filtering was required. Most clones expanded after primary vaccination were re-detected after the booster (96% of CD4 and about 88% of CD8), suggesting broad memory maintenance. A small fraction of clonotypes showed up in both the CD4 and CD8 compartments, probably as a result of convergent recombination. Compared with the primary T-cell response, the secondary T-cell response was weaker but faster, peaking on day 5 rather than day 15. Only two donors were included in the study, so the extent to which the findings can be generalized is limited.

V lost 3 bases and J lost 7 bases; the stretch between them is 13 bases long. The CDR3 measures 13 amino acids from cysteine to phenylalanine. Solely the CDR3 DNA is kept, with 39 bases framed from the first base. This sample's treatment or condition label indicates: live attenuated yellow fever vaccine strain. At each blood-draw timepoint, two biological replicates of bulk PBMCs were collected. A standard Ficoll-Paque protocol was used to isolate PBMCs from peripheral blood. TriZol was used to extract RNA from bulk PBMCs, CD4 and CD8 fractions, and dextramer-positive and dextramer-negative fractions. About this clonotype: The antigen it recognizes is unknown. Base qualities were left out, and no much larger clone turns up one base away.

TCR cDNA was synthesized by 5'RACE template switching, which introduced a universal primer site and unique molecular identifiers. Priming of cDNA synthesis was performed from both the TCR alpha and TCR beta constant segments. Libraries were amplified in two PCR steps, with sample barcodes and sequencing adapters added in the second step. Sequencing of libraries was performed on Illumina HiSeq 2500 (2x100 bp) or NovaSeq (2x150 bp). The original pipeline was this. Demultiplexing of reads and collapsing into UMI consensus sequences were performed with MIGEC, and V(D)J alignment was carried out with MiXCR. Vaccine-responding clonotypes were defined with edgeR using replicate PBMC samples, requiring FDR below 0.01 and a log2 fold change above 5 up to day 15. CD4 or CD8 identity was assigned to each bulk clonotype according to whether the clonotype was present at higher abundance in the sequenced CD4 repertoire or the sequenced CD8 repertoire. TCRdb redid the processing of the public reads, applying fastp at Q25 and MiXCR, and retained in-frame beta chains. When rows share a CDR3 protein, they turn into one entry using the most common DNA and genes. TCRdb, rather than the study authors, made the V and J calls. The sample table holds 510,000 or so distinct CDR3 sequences, of which about 19% were seen once. About 13% of the sample is held by the ten biggest clonotypes.

Sequenced material: PBMCs, taken 15 days after the yellow fever booster vaccination. This sequence was found in a man between 25 and 39 years old who received the YFV17D yellow fever vaccine. The rearrangement joined TRBV12-3 or TRBV12-4 to TRBJ2-7; the D gene cannot be named for sure. The CDR3 loop reads CASSFTPTGEQYF. The DNA is as follows: TGTGCCAGCAGTTTTACCCCGACCGGGGAGCAGTACTTC.